Presented here are 25 T cell receptor beta chains from one specimen sequenced in a study of shared clonotypes between healthy human individuals. Sequencing was performed with immunoSEQ multiplex PCR; in TCRdb, only in-frame clones are kept and a portion is missing. The sample holds about half a million clones; around 77% are singletons and the top ten take 12%. Sequences were obtained from PBMCs. The source of these receptors is a woman in her thirties or forties in good health. Some clones in this sample may be carry-over from other donors' samples.

V usage is TRBV28 and J usage is TRBJ1-2; D is perhaps TRBD1 (5 bases). This CDR3 comprises 16 residues. Trimming removed 2 bases from V and 4 bases from J, with 17 bases in between. Germline V gene lookup returns CDR1 MDHEN and CDR2 SYDVKM. The CDR3 nucleotides read TGTGCCAGCAGTTTAGTGACAGTCGTTACGGGCTATGGCTACACCTTC. This encodes CASSLVTVVTGYGYTF.

The V gene is TRBV10-3, the J gene TRBJ2-7, with 7 bases identical to TRBD1. V lost 6 bases, J lost 7 bases, and 9 bases stayed unmatched. Germline V CDR1 and CDR2: ENHRY, SYGVKD. The CDR3 is made up of 13 amino acids. CDR3: CAISGTVLGEQYF. The CDR3 nucleotides read TGTGCCATCAGCGGGACAGTCTTGGGGGAGCAGTACTTC.

The chain combines TRBV27 with TRBJ2-7; D is perhaps TRBD1 (5 bases). The CDR3 consists of 13 residues. V lost 8 bases to trimming and J lost 3 bases, with 14 bases between them. Germline CDR1 MNHEY, CDR2 SMNVEV (reference sequence). The CDR3 DNA follows: TGTGCCAGCGGGATTGACAGACACTACGAGCAGTACTTC. Protein: CASGIDRHYEQYF.

As for this clone: This likely came from a read error, as a far larger clone is one base away. The identical CDR3 is also encoded by other nucleotide sequences in the sample. The chain recombines TRBV2 with TRBJ2-7, with D possibly TRBD1 on 6 matching bases. From germline, CDR1 is SNHLY and CDR2 FYNNEI. This CDR3 spans 15 amino acids. The CDR3 reads CASSVPLRGHYEQYF. The CDR3, as DNA: TGCGCCAGCAGTGTCCCCCTGAGGGGACACTACGAGCAGTACTTC.

The chain joins TRBV19 to TRBJ2-5; 8 nucleotides align to TRBD1. The length of the CDR3 is 15 residues. J was trimmed by 0 bases and V by 7 bases; bases with no gene match: 7. Germline CDR1 reads LNHDA; CDR2 reads SQIVND (reference sequence). CDR3 amino acids: CASTTGQEDQETQYF. The CDR3 nucleotides are TGTGCCAGTACCACGGGACAGGAGGACCAAGAGACCCAGTACTTC.

This clone was counted ten times or more. The same CDR3 is also encoded by other DNA sequences in this sample. The chain couples TRBV28 to TRBJ1-2, with D unclear. Germline V gives CDR1 MDHEN, CDR2 SYDVKM. The CDR3 spans 13 residues. The ends were cut back, 3 bases at V and 6 bases at J, with 11 bases in the middle. DNA for the CDR3: TGTGCCAGCAGTTTGACGGCTATAGATGGCTACACCTTC. Translated, it gives CASSLTAIDGYTF.

This chain links TRBV5-6 with TRBJ2-5; D is undetermined. Judging by the DNA end, TRBJ2-7 fits better; the J call may be wrong. This CDR3 comprises 12 residues. Germline V gene sequence: CDR1 SGHDT, CDR2 YYEEEE. The CDR3 region has the DNA TGTGCCAGCAGCATGGGTCCCTACGAGCAGTACTTC. Protein sequence: CASSMGPYEQYF.

This chain links TRBV11-2 with TRBJ1-4, with D unresolved. The V end lost 1 base, the J end lost 5 bases, and 14 bases lay between the germline ends. The CDR3 runs to 16 residues. Germline loops: CDR1 SGHAT, CDR2 FQNNGV. For the CDR3, the DNA is TGTGCCAGCAGCTTAGTCGGAGGACGGTCAAATGAAAAACTGTTTTTT. Translated, it gives CASSLVGGRSNEKLFF.

Turning to this clone: The likely explanation is a read error, given a far larger clone one base away. CDR3 nucleotide sequence: TGTGCCACCGGCGCACGGGGGGTAACTGAAGCTTTCTTT. This codes for CATGARGVTEAFF. The chain combines TRBV15 with TRBJ1-1; D might be TRBD1 (5 bases). Trimming stripped 8 bases from V and 5 bases from J, with 15 bases between. The CDR3 is 13 residues long. Germline V lookup: CDR1 LNHNV, CDR2 YYDKDF (reference sequence).

There are a few counts of this clone. The chain is built from TRBV7-9 and TRBJ2-1; the D gene could be TRBD1 or TRBD2 (5 bases each). This CDR3 has 13 amino acids. Germline loops: CDR1 SEHNR, CDR2 FQNEAQ (reference sequence). V dropped 3 bases and J dropped 9 bases, with 12 bases sitting between them. The CDR3 DNA reads TGTGCCAGCAGCTTTCATCCAGGGAGTGAGCAGTTCTTC. Translating it yields CASSFHPGSEQFF. Looking up the rest from reference TRBV7-9 and TRBJ2-1 gives the full variable domain: DTGVSQNPRHKITKRGQNVTFRCDPISEHNRLYWYRQTLGQGPEFLTYFQNEAQLEKSRLLSDRFSAERPKGSFSTLEIQRTEQGDSAMYLCASSFHPGSEQFFGPGTRLTVL.

This chain joins TRBV4-2 and TRBJ2-7; D assignment may be TRBD1 or TRBD2 (6 bases each). Germline values: CDR1 LGHNA, CDR2 YNFKEQ. V lost 3 bases, J lost 4 bases, and 16 bases lay in between. CDR3 length equals 15 residues. The CDR3 DNA reads TGTGCCAGCAGCCAGGGGGCGGGGCTATTTTACGAGCAGTACTTC. Translation gives CASSQGAGLFYEQYF.

The rearrangement joins TRBV30 to TRBJ1-5; D gene unclear. CDR3 length equals 14 residues. The V gene lost 0 bases and the J gene lost 0 bases, with 6 bases spanning the gap. Germline-derived CDR1 and CDR2 are GTSNPN and SVGIG (reference sequence). The CDR3 sequence is CAWSVANSNQPQHF. CDR3 in DNA: TGTGCCTGGAGTGTCGCAAATAGCAATCAGCCCCAGCATTTT. Full variable domain (rest looked up from reference TRBV30 and TRBJ1-5): SQTIHQWPATLVQPVGSPLSLECTVEGTSNPNLYWYRQAAGRGLQLLFYSVGIGQISSEVPQNLSASRPQDRQFILSSKKLLLSDSGFYLCAWSVANSNQPQHFGDGTRLSIL.

The gene calls are TRBV30 and TRBJ2-1; 9 nucleotides match TRBD2. J was trimmed by 4 bases and V by 3 bases; bases with no gene match: 7. This CDR3 spans 15 amino acids. Germline CDR1 is GTSNPN and CDR2 is SVGIG (reference sequence). In DNA form, the CDR3 reads TGTGCCTGGAGGTGGGGCGGGAGGGGGTACAATGAGCAGTTCTTC. Translation: CAWRWGGRGYNEQFF.

This sequence joins TRBV27 and TRBJ2-5, with D tentatively TRBD1 or TRBD2 (5 bases each). The V and J ends lost 5 bases and 5 bases respectively, with 15 bases between them. This CDR3 comprises 14 residues. Looked up from germline, CDR1 is MNHEY and CDR2 is SMNVEV (reference sequence). The CDR3 region is CASSLSAWGETQYF. CDR3 in DNA: TGTGCCAGCAGTCTCTCGGCCTGGGGGGAGACCCAGTACTTC.

Concerning this clone itself: Within the sample, other DNA sequences also encode this same CDR3. The V call is TRBV9, the J call TRBJ1-3; 9 bases are shared with TRBD1. J lost 4 bases, V lost 4 bases, and 6 bases had no gene match. Germline assignment: CDR1 SGDLS and CDR2 YYNGEE. This CDR3 comprises 15 residues. DNA of the CDR3: TGTGCCAGCAGCAAGCGGACAGGGGACGGAAACACCATATATTTT. Protein sequence: CASSKRTGDGNTIYF.

This clone occurred a few times. The CDR3 nucleotides are TGCGCCAGCAGCCAGGGGACCTCTGGAAACACCATATATTTT. It codes for CASSQGTSGNTIYF. The chain uses TRBV5-1 and TRBJ1-3; D is possibly TRBD1 (6 bases). Between the trimmed V and J ends, which lost 4 bases and 0 bases, there was a span of 8 bases. From germline, CDR1 is SGHRS and CDR2 YFSETQ. The length of the CDR3 is 14 residues. The whole variable domain, remainder taken from reference TRBV5-1 and TRBJ1-3, is KAGVTQTPRYLIKTRGQQVTLSCSPISGHRSVSWYQQTPGQGLQFLFEYFSETQRNKGNFPGRFSGRQFSNSRSEMNVSTLELGDSALYLCASSQGTSGNTIYFGEGSWLTVV.

The CDR3 sequence is CASSLSDTQYF. The CDR3 DNA reads as TGTGCCAGCAGCCTGTCAGATACGCAGTATTTT. This chain joins TRBV5-4 and TRBJ2-3; no clear D gene. Germline lookup yields CDR1 SGHNT and CDR2 YYREEE (reference sequence). Trimming took 4 bases from V and 4 from J, leaving 4 bases between them. The CDR3 spans 11 residues.

J is TRBJ2-5 and V is TRBV5-6; 8 positions agree with TRBD1. This CDR3 comprises 13 residues. Germline V gene sequence: CDR1 SGHDT, CDR2 YYEEEE. V shed 3 bases and J 4 bases; nucleotides not matched to a gene: 2. The CDR3, as DNA: TGTGCCAGCAGCTGGACAGGGAGAGAGACCCAGTACTTC. Its translation is CASSWTGRETQYF.

As to this clone: At the DNA level, this CDR3 is encoded by other sequences in the same sample as well. This chain uses TRBV19 with TRBJ1-1, with 9 bases that match TRBD1. Trimming cost V 4 bases and J 6 bases; bases outside gene matches: 6. CDR1 and CDR2 from the germline V gene are LNHDA and SQIVND (reference sequence). The CDR3 sequence is 14 residues long. DNA of the CDR3: TGTGCCAGTAGTACACAGGGGGCTTGGGCTGAAGCTTTCTTT. Protein sequence: CASSTQGAWAEAFF.

This chain uses TRBV7-3 with TRBJ2-1; 8 bases agree with TRBD2. This CDR3 is built from 16 residues. After removal of 0 bases from V and 8 bases from J, the junction contained 9 bases not matched to a gene. Germline CDR1 reads SGHTA; CDR2 reads FQGTGA. The CDR3 DNA sequence: TGTGCCAGCAGCTTAACGTCCAGCGGGAGCCGCTATGAGCAGTTCTTC. As protein: CASSLTSSGSRYEQFF.

This clone showed up many times. This specimen includes other DNA sequences encoding the same CDR3. The V gene is TRBV29-1, the J gene TRBJ2-5; 10 bases agree with TRBD1. CDR1 and CDR2 (germline): SQVTM, ANQGSEA. V was clipped by 6 bases and J by 3 bases; unmatched bases: 13. The CDR3 length is 16 residues. CDR3: CSVSWSGQGSKETQYF. CDR3 DNA: TGCAGCGTATCTTGGTCGGGACAGGGGAGTAAAGAGACCCAGTACTTC. Combining the CDR3 with reference TRBV29-1 and TRBJ2-5 gives the whole variable domain SAVISQKPSRDICQRGTSLTIQCQVDSQVTMMFWYRQQPGQSLTLIATANQGSEATYESGFVIDKFPISRPNLTFSTLTVSNMSPEDSSIYLCSVSWSGQGSKETQYFGPGTRLLVL.

V is TRBV5-4 and J is TRBJ2-7; 7 positions match TRBD1. Germline assignment: CDR1 SGHNT and CDR2 YYREEE (reference sequence). This CDR3 contains 13 residues. Trimming cost V 3 bases and J 7 bases; bases outside gene matches: 7. The CDR3 bases are TGTGCCAGCAGCTCGGACAGGAGGCAGGAGCAGTACTTC. Translation: CASSSDRRQEQYF.

This clone was seen only once. The chain has TRBV28 and TRBJ1-1, with D perhaps TRBD1 (5 bases). CDR3 size: 15 residues. In germline, CDR1 is MDHEN, CDR2 SYDVKM. V lost 4 bases and J lost 5, with 17 bases in between. CDR3 protein: CASSYGGGMGTEAFF. In DNA, the CDR3 is TGTGCCAGCAGTTACGGCGGGGGAATGGGGACTGAAGCTTTCTTT.

This clone occurred a few times. The V gene is TRBV9, the J gene TRBJ2-2; D might be TRBD1 or TRBD2, each matching 5 bases. Per the germline V gene, CDR1 is SGDLS and CDR2 is YYNGEE. The CDR3 contains 11 residues. V lost 4 bases, J lost 11 bases, and 9 bases lay in between. CDR3 protein: CASSPGAELFF. As DNA, the CDR3 is TGTGCCAGCAGCCCCGGGGCCGAGCTGTTTTTT.

This clone was observed a few times. The rearrangement uses TRBV2 and TRBJ2-5; 8 nucleotides align to TRBD2. V lost 8 bases to trimming and J lost 4 bases; unmatched junction nucleotides: 3. The CDR3 length is 12 residues. In germline, CDR1 is SNHLY, CDR2 FYNNEI. In DNA form, the CDR3 reads TGTGCCAGCGGACGGGAGGGAGAGACCCAGTACTTC. Protein: CASGREGETQYF.